This entry lists 27 T cell receptor beta chains sequenced from one sample in a study of blood T cell repertoires in COVID-19. Libraries were prepared by immunoSEQ multiplex PCR; TCRdb keeps only in-frame clonotypes and omits some of them. The sample holds about 150,000 clones; roughly 76% are singletons and the top ten take approximately 9.2%. Material for sequencing was peripheral blood. The receptors derive from a human donor with acute or convalescent COVID-19. The donor label of this sample is uncertain.

This chain links TRBV9 with TRBJ1-2; D remains unclear. The CDR3 contains 15 residues. The germline CDR1 and CDR2 sequences are SGDLS and YYNGEE. Trimming removed 4 bases from V and 0 bases from J, with 13 bases in between. The CDR3 DNA follows: TGTGCCAGCAGCCTGGAGGAGGGCTCTAACTATGGCTACACCTTC. Translated: CASSLEEGSNYGYTF.

This clone was counted between two and nine times. The chain carries TRBV11-2 and TRBJ1-1; TRBD1 aligns across 7 bases. Looked up from germline, CDR1 is SGHAT and CDR2 is FQNNGV. The CDR3 sequence is 14 residues long. Trimming removed 5 bases from V and 1 base from J; junction bases left unmatched: 4. In DNA, the CDR3 is TGTGCCAGCAGCAAGGGGGCGAGGAACACTGAAGCTTTCTTT. Protein product: CASSKGARNTEAFF.

This rearrangement joins TRBV13 to TRBJ2-3, with 14 bases matching TRBD2. The CDR3 extends over 20 amino acids. Germline loops: CDR1 PRHDT, CDR2 FYEKMQ (reference sequence). With V trimmed by 5 bases and J by 1 base, 14 bases remained unmatched. This CDR3 reads CASSTRLAGGPDPGTDTQYF. For the CDR3, the DNA is TGTGCCAGCAGCACCCGACTAGCGGGGGGGCCCGACCCAGGCACAGATACGCAGTATTTT.

The rearrangement joins TRBV27 to TRBJ1-6; D is undetermined. V lost 5 bases and J 6 bases, leaving 8 bases between the germline ends. In germline, CDR1 is MNHEY, CDR2 SMNVEV (reference sequence). The CDR3 sequence is 13 residues long. The CDR3 region has the DNA TGTGCCAGCAGTCACGGACTTAATTCACCCCTCCACTTT. This translates into CASSHGLNSPLHF.

V is TRBV5-1 and J is TRBJ1-6; unclear D gene. The CDR3 covers 14 residues. V shed 0 bases and J shed 10 bases, with 11 bases lying between them. CDR1 is SGHRS and CDR2 is YFSETQ in the germline V gene. CDR3 sequence reads: CASSLEREQSPLHF. CDR3 DNA sequence: TGCGCCAGCAGCTTGGAGAGGGAACAATCACCCCTCCACTTT.

Only a few counts were recorded for this clone. This specimen includes other DNA sequences encoding the same CDR3. V is TRBV15 and J is TRBJ1-1, with D maybe TRBD1 (5 bases). Germline V gene data show CDR1 as LNHNV and CDR2 as YYDKDF (reference sequence). This CDR3 comprises 14 residues. V lost 0 bases and J 1 base, leaving 6 bases between the germline ends. This CDR3 is CATSRDRGNTEAFF. The CDR3 DNA reads as TGTGCCACCAGCAGAGATAGGGGGAACACTGAAGCTTTCTTT.

This clone occurred once. The chain carries TRBV6-5 and TRBJ2-7; D is perhaps TRBD1 (6 bases). This CDR3 has 14 residues. CDR1 MNHEY and CDR2 SVGAGI come from the germline V gene. Trimming took 9 bases from V and 5 from J, leaving 20 bases between them. The CDR3 protein is CASRKQGNGNEQYF. As DNA, the CDR3 is TGTGCCAGTAGGAAACAGGGTAATGGGAACGAGCAGTACTTC.

The gene calls are TRBV27 and TRBJ2-3; 10 bases align to TRBD2. The CDR3 loop spans 15 amino acids. In germline, CDR1 is MNHEY, CDR2 SMNVEV (reference sequence). V lost 4 bases, J lost 4 bases, and 5 bases stayed unmatched. Here the CDR3 DNA reads TGTGCCAGCAGTTACGGACTAGCGGTCCCAGATACGCAGTATTTT. As protein: CASSYGLAVPDTQYF.

The chain joins TRBV7-9 to TRBJ1-4; 7 positions agree with TRBD1. The V gene's germline CDR1 is SEHNR and CDR2 FQNEAQ (reference sequence). Germline trimming cut 5 bases from V and 8 bases from J; bases unmatched to any gene: 11. The CDR3 runs 15 residues. The CDR3 sequence: CASSVTDREDEKLFF. The DNA of the CDR3 is TGTGCCAGCAGCGTGACCGACAGGGAGGACGAAAAACTGTTTTTT.

The CDR3 reads CASSPGQGVRAFF. The CDR3 DNA reads as TGTGCCAGCAGCCCGGGACAGGGGGTGAGAGCTTTCTTT. The V gene is TRBV11-1, the J gene TRBJ1-1; 11 nucleotides agree with TRBD1. With 5 bases clipped from V and 10 bases from J, the junction kept 6 bases outside the gene matches. CDR3 length: 13 residues. Germline values: CDR1 SGHAT, CDR2 FQDESV (reference sequence). The full variable domain, rest sourced from reference TRBV11-1 and TRBJ1-1, is EAEVAQSPRYKITEKSQAVAFWCDPISGHATLYWYRQILGQGPELLVQFQDESVVDDSQLPKDRFSAERLKGVDSTLKIQPAELGDSAMYLCASSPGQGVRAFFGQGTRLTVV.

This CDR3 reads CASRGGQGPNTEAFF. The CDR3 DNA sequence: TGTGCCAGCAGGGGAGGACAGGGACCGAACACTGAAGCTTTCTTT. The gene calls are TRBV2 and TRBJ1-1; 8 bases line up with TRBD1. Germline trimming cut 6 bases from V and 1 base from J; bases unmatched to any gene: 7. This CDR3 has 15 residues. The germline CDR1 and CDR2 sequences are SNHLY and FYNNEI. Drawing the rest from reference TRBV2 and TRBJ1-1, the complete variable domain is EPEVTQTPSHQVTQMGQEVILRCVPISNHLYFYWYRQILGQKVEFLVSFYNNEISEKSEIFDDQFSVERPDGSNFTLKIRSTKLEDSAMYFCASRGGQGPNTEAFFGQGTRLTVV.

This clone was seen only a few times. This chain joins TRBV7-2 and TRBJ2-1; D perhaps matches TRBD1 (7 bases). In germline, CDR1 is SGHTA, CDR2 FQGNSA. V dropped 2 bases and J dropped 4 bases, with 15 bases sitting between them. The CDR3 spans 16 residues. CDR3 nucleotides: TGTGCCAGCAGCTTAAGGTCCAGGGGGGAATACAATGAGCAGTTCTTC. Translating it yields CASSLRSRGEYNEQFF.

The gene calls are TRBV12-3 or TRBV12-4 and TRBJ2-3, with D hard to call. V lost 3 bases and J 3 bases, leaving 7 bases between the germline ends. The CDR3 has 13 amino acids. The CDR3 region is CASSFFATDTQYF. The CDR3 DNA reads TGTGCCAGCAGTTTTTTCGCGACAGATACGCAGTATTTT.

This chain joins TRBV27 and TRBJ1-1; possible D gene TRBD1, 5 bases. There are 15 residues in the CDR3. Germline V gives CDR1 MNHEY, CDR2 SMNVEV (reference sequence). The V gene lost 0 bases and the J gene lost 2 bases, with 10 bases spanning the gap. The CDR3 DNA sequence: TGTGCCAGCAGTTTATCCCCGACAGTTAACACTGAAGCTTTCTTT. Its protein product is CASSLSPTVNTEAFF.

This clone occurred a few times. This chain connects TRBV7-9 to TRBJ2-1; 10 nucleotides agree with TRBD1. Germline CDR1 and CDR2: SEHNR and FQNEAQ (reference sequence). This CDR3 spans 16 amino acids. The ends lost 6 bases at V and 3 bases at J; junction bases unmatched: 8. CDR3 DNA: TGTGCCAGCAGTAAAGGCGGGACAGGGGACTACAATGAGCAGTTCTTC. Encoded protein: CASSKGGTGDYNEQFF.

The rearrangement joins TRBV27 to TRBJ1-1; the D gene is possibly TRBD1 (6 bases). The CDR3 has 15 residues. Trimming took 6 bases from V and 0 from J, leaving 14 bases between them. Per the germline V gene, CDR1 is MNHEY and CDR2 is SMNVEV (reference sequence). The CDR3 DNA follows: TGTGCCAGCAGAAGAAGGGGGGGGATGAACACTGAAGCTTTCTTT. Its translation is CASRRRGGMNTEAFF.

The rearrangement uses TRBV6-5 and TRBJ1-3; tentative D call: TRBD1 (5 bases). The V gene lost 11 bases and the J gene lost 2 bases, with 10 bases spanning the gap. CDR3 length equals 12 residues. In germline, CDR1 is MNHEY, CDR2 SVGAGI. The CDR3 loop reads CAGGTPGNTIYF. The CDR3, as DNA: TGTGCCGGGGGGACGCCTGGAAACACCATATATTTT.

The V call is TRBV5-1, the J call TRBJ2-7, with D possibly TRBD1 on 7 matching bases. Trimming shortened V by 3 bases and J by 3 bases, and 13 bases separated the two germline ends. CDR3 length: 14 residues. Germline CDR1 is SGHRS and CDR2 is YFSETQ. The CDR3 region has the DNA TGCGCCAGCAGCTGGAGGGACAGAGGCTACGAGCAGTACTTC. It specifies CASSWRDRGYEQYF.

V is TRBV24-1 and J is TRBJ1-3; the D is unclear. Germline V gene data show CDR1 as KGHDR and CDR2 as SFDVKD. V lost 8 bases and J lost 3, with 13 bases in between. The CDR3 spans 14 residues. The DNA of the CDR3 is TGTGCCACCACGGTCCGGGTAGGTGGAAACACCATATATTTT. Amino acids: CATTVRVGGNTIYF.

V usage is TRBV18 and J usage is TRBJ1-2; D perhaps matches TRBD1 (5 bases). Trimming removed 3 bases from V and 8 bases from J, with 22 bases in between. The CDR3 covers 16 residues. CDR1 and CDR2 from the germline V gene are KGHSH and LQKENI. The CDR3 region has the DNA TGTGCCAGCTCACCCCCCCCCGCGGGGGGTTATAGGGGCTACACCTTC. It encodes CASSPPPAGGYRGYTF.

The gene calls are TRBV5-4 and TRBJ2-7, with TRBD2 matching 12 bases. V lost 1 base, J lost 6 bases, and 5 bases stayed unmatched. Germline V gives CDR1 SGHNT, CDR2 YYREEE (reference sequence). This CDR3 comprises 15 residues. The CDR3 spells CASSLNLAGGREQYF. The CDR3 DNA reads as TGTGCCAGCAGCTTGAATCTAGCGGGGGGGCGCGAGCAGTACTTC.

This chain joins TRBV12-2 and TRBJ2-7; the tabulated D call, TRBD1, remains unverified against the DNA. TRBV12-2 is flagged as a pseudogene. This CDR3 region has 16 residues. CDR3 in DNA: TGTGCAAGTCGCTTAGTAGTCGTGGGAAGGGGGCACGAGCAGTACTTC. This encodes CASRLVVVGRGHEQYF.

The chain uses TRBV21-1 and TRBJ1-5; no DNA check was done on the table's D call, TRBD1. TRBV21-1 is noted as a pseudogene. CDR3 size: 14 residues. The CDR3 loop is CASRRTGESQPQHF. The CDR3 DNA reads TGTGCCAGCAGGCGTACAGGGGAAAGTCAGCCCCAGCATTTT.

This chain joins TRBV7-9 and TRBJ2-1; TRBD2 is a possible D gene (6 bases). CDR1 and CDR2 from the germline V gene are SEHNR and FQNEAQ (reference sequence). V lost 0 bases, J lost 7 bases, and 13 bases lay in between. This CDR3 region has 15 residues. CDR3 residues: CASSLAGGSINEQFF. The CDR3 DNA is TGTGCCAGCAGCTTAGCGGGGGGTAGTATAAATGAGCAGTTCTTC. Complete variable domain (other parts from reference TRBV7-9 and TRBJ2-1): DTGVSQNPRHKITKRGQNVTFRCDPISEHNRLYWYRQTLGQGPEFLTYFQNEAQLEKSRLLSDRFSAERPKGSFSTLEIQRTEQGDSAMYLCASSLAGGSINEQFFGPGTRLTVL.

This clone was seen a single time. The V and J genes are TRBV2 and TRBJ2-7, with D tentatively TRBD1 (5 bases). Germline V gives CDR1 SNHLY, CDR2 FYNNEI. The CDR3 extends over 15 amino acids. V lost 0 bases to trimming and J lost 0 bases, with 9 bases between them. The CDR3 region has the DNA TGTGCCAGCAGTGAAGCCAGGGCAAGCTCCTACGAGCAGTACGTC. This translates into CASSEARASSYEQYV.

This clone came up a few times. The chain uses TRBV5-6 and TRBJ2-3; D is ambiguous. The V gene's germline CDR1 is SGHDT and CDR2 YYEEEE. V lost 8 bases to trimming and J lost 2 bases, with 12 bases between them. This CDR3 contains 13 residues. CDR3 coding DNA: TGTGCCAGTTCAACGCGGAACACAGATACGCAGTATTTT. Translation gives CASSTRNTDTQYF. The complete variable domain, with remaining parts taken from reference TRBV5-6 and TRBJ2-3, reads DAGVTQSPTHLIKTRGQQVTLRCSPKSGHDTVSWYQQALGQGPQFIFQYYEEEERQRGNFPDRFSGHQFPNYSSELNVNALLLGDSALYLCASSTRNTDTQYFGPGTRLTVL.

V usage is TRBV3-1 (or the pseudogene TRBV3-2) and J usage is TRBJ2-3; TRBD2 aligns across 9 bases. Per germline, CDR1 LGHDT and CDR2 YNNKEL (reference sequence). The ends lost 3 bases at V and 1 base at J; junction bases unmatched: 5. This CDR3 spans 16 amino acids. CDR3 bases: TGTGCCAGCAGCCACCCGGCTAGCGGGGGCACAGATACGCAGTATTTT. It yields the protein CASSHPASGGTDTQYF.